Following are 27 T cell receptor beta chains from one sample sequenced in a study of blood T cell repertoires in COVID-19. Method: immunoSEQ multiplex PCR; TCRdb's copy keeps in-frame clones and lacks some. The table records over 50,000 clones, approximately 92% of them present only once. The sample consisted of peripheral blood. The receptors were gathered from a human donor with active COVID-19. The donor label of this sample is uncertain.

The rearrangement uses TRBV6-5 and TRBJ2-7; tentative D call: TRBD1 (5 bases). Germline lookup yields CDR1 MNHEY and CDR2 SVGAGI. There are 13 residues in the CDR3. The V and J ends lost 0 bases and 3 bases respectively, with 6 bases between them. CDR3 sequence reads: CASSYSQGYEQYF. CDR3 coding DNA: TGTGCCAGCAGTTACTCGCAGGGCTACGAGCAGTACTTC.

The V gene is TRBV18, the J gene TRBJ1-1; 8 positions match TRBD1. This CDR3 is built from 15 residues. Germline CDR1 KGHSH, CDR2 LQKENI. V shed 3 bases and J 0 bases; nucleotides not matched to a gene: 3. CDR3 sequence: CASSPTGGMNTEAFF. The CDR3 DNA reads TGTGCCAGCTCACCCACAGGGGGAATGAACACTGAAGCTTTCTTT.

The chain is built from TRBV7-9 and TRBJ1-2; TRBD1 is a possible D gene (6 bases). Trimming took off 2 bases at V and 0 bases at J, with 10 bases between the two ends. Germline V gene data show CDR1 as SEHNR and CDR2 as FQNEAQ (reference sequence). The CDR3 loop spans 15 amino acids. The CDR3 region is CASSLWQGSNYGYTF. The CDR3 nucleotides are TGTGCCAGCAGCTTATGGCAGGGGTCTAACTATGGCTACACCTTC.

This chain joins TRBV11-2 and TRBJ1-2; the match to TRBD1 covers 9 bases. Trimming at V came to 5 bases and at J to 4 bases, leaving 8 bases not matched to a gene. Per germline, CDR1 SGHAT and CDR2 FQNNGV. The CDR3 is made up of 15 amino acids. In DNA, the CDR3 is TGTGCCAGCAGCGAGTGGGACAGGGAAGGCTATGGCTACACCTTC. Protein product: CASSEWDREGYGYTF.

The rearrangement uses TRBV27 and TRBJ2-5; TRBD1 might be the D (6 bases). The V end was cut by 2 bases, the J end by 4 bases, with 14 bases between. This CDR3 is built from 15 residues. CDR1 is MNHEY, CDR2 SMNVEV, per germline (reference sequence). CDR3 in DNA: TGTGCCAGCAGTTTAGGGCAGGGGCCTCGAGAGACCCAGTACTTC. Its translation is CASSLGQGPRETQYF.

The rearrangement joins TRBV5-1 to TRBJ1-3, with D maybe TRBD1 (6 bases). V was cut by 0 bases and J by 2 bases, with 12 bases left in between. Germline V lookup: CDR1 SGHRS, CDR2 YFSETQ. The CDR3 loop spans 16 amino acids. This CDR3 reads CASSLAGRDTGNTIYF. The CDR3 DNA reads TGCGCCAGCAGCTTGGCCGGGAGGGACACTGGAAACACCATATATTTT.

The rearrangement uses TRBV30 and TRBJ1-3, with TRBD1 as a possible D gene (5 bases). Trimming pared 3 bases from V and 5 bases from J, leaving 20 bases between. This CDR3 is 16 amino acids long. CDR1 and CDR2 (germline): GTSNPN, SVGIG (reference sequence). As DNA, the CDR3 is TGTGCCTGGAGCGTCGGGAGAGGGGCAGCCCGAAACACCATATATTTT. Its translation: CAWSVGRGAARNTIYF.

This chain uses TRBV29-1 with TRBJ2-5, with D perhaps TRBD2 (6 bases). Germline-derived CDR1 and CDR2 are SQVTM and ANQGSEA. Deletions cut 7 bases from V and 5 bases from J, with 17 bases between. The CDR3 contains 13 residues. The CDR3 DNA is TGCAGCGGCCGTCGGGACTCAGGGGAGACCCAGTACTTC. Translated, it gives CSGRRDSGETQYF. Supplemented by reference TRBV29-1 and TRBJ2-5, the full variable domain reads SAVISQKPSRDICQRGTSLTIQCQVDSQVTMMFWYRQQPGQSLTLIATANQGSEATYESGFVIDKFPISRPNLTFSTLTVSNMSPEDSSIYLCSGRRDSGETQYFGPGTRLLVL.

The chain uses TRBV12-3 or TRBV12-4 and TRBJ1-2, with D hard to call. Trimming took off 2 bases at V and 1 base at J, with 5 bases between the two ends. The CDR3 is made up of 13 amino acids. The CDR3 bases are TGTGCCAGCAGTTTAAGGAGTAACTATGGCTACACCTTC. It translates to CASSLRSNYGYTF.

The chain has TRBV11-2 and TRBJ2-2, with D perhaps matching TRBD2 (5 bases). Looked up from germline, CDR1 is SGHAT and CDR2 is FQNNGV. The CDR3 is 14 amino acids. Trimming shortened V by 8 bases and J by 0 bases, and 10 bases separated the two germline ends. The DNA for the CDR3 is TGTGCCAGCGGGCCGGACTCGAACACCGGGGAGCTGTTTTTT. Residues: CASGPDSNTGELFF.

To note about this clone: The junction departs from germline at one end; a sequencing error may be responsible. The chain employs TRBV6-5 and TRBJ1-1; D is unclear. This CDR3 spans 14 amino acids. From germline, CDR1 is MNHEY and CDR2 SVGAGI. CDR3: CASSYSMGVTGAFF. The DNA for the CDR3 is TGTGCCAGCAGTTACTCGATGGGTGTGACTGGAGCTTTCTTT.

This clone was found a few times. The chain carries TRBV5-1 and TRBJ2-7; D might be TRBD1 (5 bases). Trimming shortened V by 5 bases and J by 1 base, and 10 bases separated the two germline ends. The CDR3 runs to 13 residues. The germline CDR1 and CDR2 sequences are SGHRS and YFSETQ. The CDR3 loop is CASRSQGSYEQYF. Written as DNA, the CDR3 is TGCGCCAGCAGATCCCAGGGTTCCTACGAGCAGTACTTC.

The rearrangement uses TRBV5-6 and TRBJ1-4; 7 bases fit TRBD1. CDR3 length equals 14 residues. V dropped 3 bases and J dropped 5; count of bases not matched to a gene: 4. Germline CDR1 SGHDT, CDR2 YYEEEE. CDR3 residues: CASSWGTENEKLFF. The CDR3 region has the DNA TGTGCCAGCAGCTGGGGGACAGAAAATGAAAAACTGTTTTTT.

This clone was detected only a few times. V and J are TRBV7-9 and TRBJ1-2, with 7 bases identical to TRBD1. Germline CDR1 SEHNR, CDR2 FQNEAQ (reference sequence). This CDR3 has 14 residues. J was trimmed by 3 bases and V by 5 bases; bases with no gene match: 6. In DNA form, the CDR3 reads TGTGCCAGCAGCAGACGGACAGGCGACTATGGCTACACCTTC. It is translated as CASSRRTGDYGYTF.

J is TRBJ1-1 and V is TRBV7-8; D may be TRBD1 (5 bases). The length of the CDR3 is 13 residues. Trimming took 5 bases from V and 4 from J, leaving 11 bases between them. Germline V lookup: CDR1 SGHVS, CDR2 FQNEAQ. The CDR3 reads CASSVKGATEAFF. In nucleotides, the CDR3 is TGTGCCAGCAGCGTGAAAGGGGCCACTGAAGCTTTCTTT. The full variable domain, completed using reference TRBV7-8 and TRBJ1-1, is GAGVSQSPRYKVAKRGQDVALRCDPISGHVSLFWYQQALGQGPEFLTYFQNEAQLDKSGLPSDRFFAERPEGSVSTLKIQRTQQEDSAVYLCASSVKGATEAFFGQGTRLTVV.

V and J are TRBV15 and TRBJ1-6; D is possibly TRBD1 (5 bases). Germline CDR1 LNHNV, CDR2 YYDKDF (reference sequence). There are 16 residues in the CDR3. The V and J ends lost 0 bases and 7 bases respectively, with 13 bases between them. In DNA, the CDR3 is TGTGCCACCAGCAGAGATTCCCCAAAGGGGAATTCACCCCTCCACTTT. This sequence encodes CATSRDSPKGNSPLHF.

The genes are TRBV20-1 and TRBJ1-2; TRBD1 matches 7 bases. Germline V gene lookup returns CDR1 DFQATT and CDR2 SNEGSKA (reference sequence). V dropped 7 bases and J dropped 5; count of bases not matched to a gene: 1. The CDR3 is 10 residues long. The DNA for the CDR3 is TGCAGTGTCAGGGGGTATGGCTACACCTTC. As protein: CSVRGYGYTF.

V gene TRBV7-9 combines with J gene TRBJ2-7; TRBD1 matches 12 bases. Per germline, CDR1 SEHNR and CDR2 FQNEAQ (reference sequence). Losses at the gene ends were 4 bases for V and 6 bases for J; bases not matched to a gene: 7. This CDR3 comprises 15 residues. CDR3 residues: CASSSGTGGQGEQYF. The CDR3 coding sequence is TGTGCCAGCAGCTCCGGGACAGGGGGCCAGGGCGAGCAGTACTTC.

This chain connects TRBV2 to TRBJ2-3, with D perhaps TRBD2 (5 bases). CDR3 size: 12 residues. Trimming pared 7 bases from V and 6 bases from J, leaving 11 bases between. Per the germline V gene, CDR1 is SNHLY and CDR2 is FYNNEI. CDR3 loop: CASTGETDTQYF. The CDR3 nucleotides read TGTGCCAGCACCGGGGAGACGGATACGCAGTATTTT.

In DNA form, the CDR3 reads TGTGCCAGCAGTGTCACGCCGGGGCAGGGGGATGAGACCCAGTACTTC. Translation gives CASSVTPGQGDETQYF. V is TRBV2 and J is TRBJ2-5, with 7 bases fitting TRBD1. This CDR3 contains 16 residues. Germline values: CDR1 SNHLY, CDR2 FYNNEI. The J segment lost 5 bases and the V segment lost 4 bases, leaving 13 bases of the junction unmatched. The complete variable domain, with remaining parts taken from reference TRBV2 and TRBJ2-5, reads EPEVTQTPSHQVTQMGQEVILRCVPISNHLYFYWYRQILGQKVEFLVSFYNNEISEKSEIFDDQFSVERPDGSNFTLKIRSTKLEDSAMYFCASSVTPGQGDETQYFGPGTRLLVL.

The rearrangement uses TRBV3-1 (or the pseudogene TRBV3-2) and TRBJ2-2; no definite D call. CDR1 is LGHDT, CDR2 YNNKEL, per germline (reference sequence). This CDR3 is 15 amino acids long. With 1 base removed from V and 1 base from J, the gap between germline ends came to 7 bases. The CDR3 protein is CASSQGFGNTGELFF. The CDR3 DNA reads as TGTGCCAGCAGCCAAGGATTCGGGAACACCGGGGAGCTGTTTTTT.

The chain carries TRBV4-2 and TRBJ1-4; no definite D call. This CDR3 has 13 amino acids. V was trimmed by 4 bases and J by 5 bases, leaving 8 bases between them. Germline values: CDR1 LGHNA, CDR2 YNFKEQ. The CDR3 sequence is CASSRGQNEKLFF. The DNA of the CDR3 is TGTGCCAGCAGCCGAGGGCAGAATGAAAAACTGTTTTTT.

This sequence joins TRBV9 and TRBJ2-3; 9 positions match TRBD2. The ends lost 4 bases at V and 11 bases at J; junction bases unmatched: 11. The CDR3 consists of 14 residues. Germline lookup yields CDR1 SGDLS and CDR2 YYNGEE. In DNA, the CDR3 is TGTGCCAGCAGCCCAGAGGCGGGGGGGCCGCGGCAGTATTTT. Its translation is CASSPEAGGPRQYF.

The J gene is TRBJ2-7, the V gene TRBV7-3, with 8 bases fitting TRBD1. With 5 bases clipped from V and 6 bases from J, the junction kept 6 bases outside the gene matches. The CDR3 has 13 residues. Per the germline V gene, CDR1 is SGHTA and CDR2 is FQGTGA. CDR3 region: CASSPGQGGEQYF. In DNA, the CDR3 is TGTGCCAGCAGCCCCGGACAGGGCGGCGAGCAGTACTTC. The whole variable domain, remainder taken from reference TRBV7-3 and TRBJ2-7, is GAGVSQTPSNKVTEKGKYVELRCDPISGHTALYWYRQSLGQGPEFLIYFQGTGAADDSGLPNDRFFAVRPEGSVSTLKIQRTERGDSAVYLCASSPGQGGEQYFGPGTRLTVT.

This chain joins TRBV6-5 and TRBJ2-3; 9 bases line up with TRBD1. In germline, CDR1 is MNHEY, CDR2 SVGAGI. The CDR3 spans 15 residues. Trimming removed 6 bases from V and 5 bases from J; junction bases left unmatched: 9. DNA for the CDR3: TGTGCCAGCAGCCCACGGGGGACAGGGAGAGATACGCAGTATTTT. Protein product: CASSPRGTGRDTQYF.

CDR3: CASSPRGSGSINNEQFF. In DNA form, the CDR3 reads TGTGCCAGCAGCCCCCGGGGTAGCGGGAGCATTAACAATGAGCAGTTCTTC. The J gene is TRBJ2-1, the V gene TRBV7-9, with 9 nucleotides matching TRBD2. The CDR3 loop spans 17 amino acids. With V trimmed by 5 bases and J by 5 bases, 13 bases remained unmatched. Looked up from germline, CDR1 is SEHNR and CDR2 is FQNEAQ (reference sequence).

The chain combines TRBV29-1 with TRBJ1-1, with a tentative D call TRBD1 (6 bases). Trimming took 6 bases from V and 4 from J, leaving 12 bases between them. The CDR3 extends over 12 amino acids. Germline V gene sequence: CDR1 SQVTM, CDR2 ANQGSEA. CDR3 sequence reads: CSVPLGGTEAFF. The DNA of the CDR3 is TGCAGCGTCCCCTTAGGGGGCACTGAAGCTTTCTTT.